A single sample gave rise to the 9 T cell receptor beta chains below, sequenced in a study of cytomegalovirus exposure and HLA in healthy donors. The PCR made use of 60 Vbeta and 13 Jbeta primers. Sequenced by immunoSEQ multiplex PCR; TCRdb stores in-frame clones only, minus some. The data contain 130,000 or so clones, about 70% of them singletons. Sequencing was done on a sample of PBMCs. The receptor set was obtained from a woman between 35 and 50 years old in good health and CMV-seropositive.

This clone came up a few times. J is TRBJ2-3 and V is TRBV4-2, with 12 nucleotides matching TRBD2. Trimming took 4 bases from V and 2 from J; bases not matched to a gene: 4. The germline V gene encodes CDR1 LGHNA and CDR2 YNFKEQ. The CDR3 loop spans 16 amino acids. DNA for the CDR3: TGTGCCAGCAGCCGCCGACTAGCGGGGGACACAGATACGCAGTATTTT. Protein product: CASSRRLAGDTDTQYF.

The chain combines TRBV6-5 with TRBJ1-5; D uncertain. V lost 0 bases, J lost 5 bases, and 8 bases lay in between. Germline V gives CDR1 MNHEY, CDR2 SVGAGI. The length of the CDR3 is 14 residues. CDR3: CASSYSSGDQPQHF. Written as DNA, the CDR3 is TGTGCCAGCAGTTACTCAAGCGGGGATCAGCCCCAGCATTTT.

This clone was detected only a few times. The J gene is TRBJ1-2, the V gene TRBV7-9; 7 nucleotides align to TRBD1. Germline lookup yields CDR1 SEHNR and CDR2 FQNEAQ (reference sequence). The CDR3 length is 16 residues. V shed 3 bases and J 7 bases; nucleotides not matched to a gene: 14. CDR3 sequence (DNA): TGTGCCAGCAGCTTGGGTTTGGGGACAGCTGTGTCTGGCTACACCTTC. Translation gives CASSLGLGTAVSGYTF.

The J gene is TRBJ2-7, the V gene TRBV7-3, with TRBD2 matching 10 bases. The CDR3 sequence is 16 residues long. V lost 1 base, J lost 8 bases, and 11 bases stayed unmatched. Germline loops: CDR1 SGHTA, CDR2 FQGTGA. The CDR3 DNA is TGTGCCAGCAGCTTAAACCCAGCGGGGGGGCCTCATCAGCAGTACTTC. Its protein is CASSLNPAGGPHQQYF.

This clone was counted a few times. The chain has TRBV7-2 and TRBJ1-1; D is possibly TRBD1 (6 bases). The CDR3 sequence is 15 residues long. Per the germline V gene, CDR1 is SGHTA and CDR2 is FQGNSA. Trimming stripped 5 bases from V and 2 bases from J, with 15 bases between. CDR3 in amino acids: CASSPQTGSNTEAFF. CDR3 DNA: TGTGCCAGCAGCCCCCAAACAGGGTCTAACACTGAAGCTTTCTTT.

This clone was seen more than once but under ten times. The chain combines TRBV4-3 with TRBJ2-1, with D possibly being TRBD2 (5 bases). The length of the CDR3 is 14 residues. Trimming took 0 bases from V and 4 from J, leaving 7 bases between them. Per germline, CDR1 LGHNA and CDR2 YSLEER. CDR3 DNA sequence: TGCGCCAGCAGCCAAGATGAGGGTTACAATGAGCAGTTCTTC. This translates into CASSQDEGYNEQFF.

The chain uses TRBV5-1 and TRBJ1-5; TRBD1 matches 7 bases. The CDR3 sequence is 15 residues long. CDR1 and CDR2 (germline): SGHRS, YFSETQ. V lost 3 bases and J lost 5; bases outside the gene matches: 8. CDR3 sequence reads: CASSSGQSFDQPQHF. The DNA of the CDR3 is TGCGCCAGCAGCTCGGGACAGTCCTTCGATCAGCCCCAGCATTTT.

This clone was counted a single time. This chain joins TRBV9 and TRBJ2-1; D gene ambiguous. V was clipped by 0 bases and J by 7 bases, with 11 bases between them. The V gene's germline CDR1 is SGDLS and CDR2 YYNGEE. The CDR3 is made up of 14 amino acids. CDR3 sequence reads: CASSVDDLRNEQFF. CDR3 bases: TGTGCCAGCAGCGTAGATGACCTGCGGAATGAGCAGTTCTTC.

The V and J genes are TRBV6-1 and TRBJ2-7; weak D call: TRBD2 (7 bases). The CDR3 has 11 amino acids. Germline lookup yields CDR1 MNHNS and CDR2 SASEGT. V was shortened by 8 bases and J by 4 bases, with 9 bases between the two germline ends. CDR3 region: CASEGGYEQYF. Written as DNA, the CDR3 is TGTGCCAGCGAGGGGGGGTACGAGCAGTACTTC.